These T cell receptor beta chains were read from a single sample in a study of blood T cell repertoires in COVID-19. Only in-frame clones appear in the TCRdb table, and some are missing; sequencing was by immunoSEQ multiplex PCR. The data contain about 250,000 clones, under 90% of them singletons. The source material was PBMCs or T cells enriched from blood (not recorded which). The receptors here all came from a man between 18 and 35 years old who had recovered from COVID-19. Each CDR3 is given with its conserved first and last residue. A D gene is named only where the DNA matches it firmly. Size tells how often a clone was seen (once, few, many) or the class of an expanded clone, and some rows leave it out.

d_call j_call v_call clone_size cdr3_nt cdr3_aa
NA TRBJ2-4 TRBV19 NA TGTGCCAGTAGTATGGCAGGGAGGGCCAAAAACATTCAGTACTTC CASSMAGRAKNIQYF
TRBD2 TRBJ2-1 TRBV5-5 NA TGTGCCAGCAGCTTGGCCAGGACTAGCGGCTCCTACAATGAGCAGTTCTTC CASSLARTSGSYNEQFF
NA TRBJ2-7 TRBV2 few TGTGCCAGCATCCTGATGGCCAGCTCCTACGAGCAGTACTTC CASILMASSYEQYF
TRBD1 TRBJ1-3 TRBV2 NA TGTGCCAGCAGTGGAGAACAGGGGAGGGGAAACACCATATATTTT CASSGEQGRGNTIYF
NA TRBJ1-1 TRBV28 NA TGTGCCAGCAGCCTAGGACAAACTTTCACTGAAGCTTTCTTT CASSLGQTFTEAFF
NA TRBJ2-1 TRBV19 NA TGTGCCAGTACAGATAAGCGAGGTGGGTGGAATGAGCAGTTCTTC CASTDKRGGWNEQFF
TRBD1 TRBJ2-1 TRBV7-8 NA TGTGCCAGCAGCTTAGGACAGGGGGCGCCCAATGAGCAGTTCTTC CASSLGQGAPNEQFF
TRBD1 TRBJ1-1 TRBV27 NA TGTGCCAGCAGGGTTAACAGGGGGACCACTGAAGCTTTCTTT CASRVNRGTTEAFF
TRBD1 TRBJ2-1 TRBV4-1 once TGCGCCAGCAGCCAGGGGACAGTAGCCTACAATGAGCAGTTCTTC CASSQGTVAYNEQFF
TRBD1 TRBJ2-3 TRBV2 once TGTGCCACCCGGACAGGGCTGAGCACAGATACGCAGTATTTT CATRTGLSTDTQYF
NA TRBJ1-2 TRBV6-5 many TGTGCCAGCAGCTTGGTGGGAGATGGCTACACCTTC CASSLVGDGYTF
TRBD1 TRBJ1-1 TRBV7-9 NA TGTGCCAGCAGCCCCGGGACAGGGTTGAGCACTGAAGCTTTCTTT CASSPGTGLSTEAFF
TRBD1 TRBJ1-5 TRBV7-9 NA TGTGCCAGCAGCCCGACAGGGGGGCAGCCCCAGCATTTT CASSPTGGQPQHF
NA TRBJ1-1 TRBV27 NA TGTGCCAGCAGTTTATCCCCTCGGGGGAATTTTGAAGCTTTCTTT CASSLSPRGNFEAFF
NA TRBJ1-4 TRBV19 NA TGTGCCAGTAGCGAGACCGGGACAACCCTTGAAAAACTGTTTTTT CASSETGTTLEKLFF
NA TRBJ1-6 TRBV6-5 NA TGTGCCAGCAGTTACTCTGGGAGCTCCTATAATTCACCCCTCCACTTT CASSYSGSSYNSPLHF
TRBD1 TRBJ2-7 TRBV5-6 NA TGTGCCAGCAGCTGGACAGGGGCCTACGAGCAGTACTTC CASSWTGAYEQYF
TRBD1 TRBJ1-2 TRBV29-1 NA TGCAGCGTTCCAAGACAGGGGACGGATGGCTACACCTTC CSVPRQGTDGYTF
NA TRBJ1-4 TRBV5-8 once TGTGCCAGCACCCAACAGGGTCTCTATGAAAAACTGTTTTTT CASTQQGLYEKLFF
NA TRBJ2-6 TRBV19 NA TGTGCCAGTAGTGGGCCTCCGTACTCTGGGGCCAACGTCCTGACTTTC CASSGPPYSGANVLTF
TRBD1 TRBJ1-5 TRBV19 NA TGTGCCAGTAGTATTACGTCAGGGGGTCAGCCCCAGCATTTT CASSITSGGQPQHF
NA TRBJ1-6 TRBV28 once TGTGCCAGCAGTTTATCACCCCATAGTACACCCCTCCACTTT CASSLSPHSTPLHF
TRBD1 TRBJ2-1 TRBV9 NA TGTGCCAGCAGCGCGGGACAGGGGGCCCATGAGCAGTTCTTC CASSAGQGAHEQFF
NA TRBJ2-1 TRBV3-1/TRBV3-2 NA TGTGCCAGCAGCTACTCCTACAATGAGCAGTTCTTC CASSYSYNEQFF
TRBD1 TRBJ1-5 TRBV7-2 NA TGTGCCAGCAGCCACAGGGGGGATCAGCCCCAGCATTTT CASSHRGDQPQHF
NA TRBJ1-5 TRBV7-8 NA TGTGCCAGCAGCCCTAGTAGGACATTTAGCAATCAGCCCCAGCATTTT CASSPSRTFSNQPQHF